The 21 T cell receptor beta chains presented below share a single source sample, sequenced in a study of Ad26.COV2.S vaccination and SARS-CoV-2 variants. TCRdb's table, derived via immunoSEQ multiplex PCR, lists solely in-frame clones and lacks some. The sample carries some 290,000 clones, just over 85% recorded once. Indicated treatment: 19 received Ad26.COV2.S at low or high dose, single or two shots; roughly 5 received placebo; per-sample allocation not given. Samples came from day 63 after the first vaccine or placebo injection. Specimen: peripheral blood, collected in a trial of Ad26.COV2.S vaccine versus placebo. These receptors were obtained from a person between 18 and 59 years old who received the Ad26.COV2.S COVID-19 vaccine or a placebo.

The rearrangement links TRBV15 to TRBJ2-7; maybe TRBD1 (6 bases). The CDR3 spans 15 residues. The V gene's germline CDR1 is LNHNV and CDR2 YYDKDF (reference sequence). The V end was cut by 1 base, the J end by 2 bases, with 12 bases between. The CDR3 protein is CATSRAAGAPYEQYF. CDR3 coding DNA: TGTGCCACCAGCAGAGCGGCAGGGGCACCCTACGAGCAGTACTTC.

V usage is TRBV3-1 (or the pseudogene TRBV3-2) and J usage is TRBJ1-5; possible D gene TRBD1, 5 bases. Trimming stripped 0 bases from V and 5 bases from J, with 8 bases between. Germline V gives CDR1 LGHDT, CDR2 YNNKEL (reference sequence). This CDR3 comprises 14 residues. The CDR3 DNA reads as TGTGCCAGCAGCCAAGATCTGGGGGATCAGCCCCAGCATTTT. This codes for CASSQDLGDQPQHF.

This clone was recorded only once. This chain links TRBV7-9 with TRBJ2-3; D is ambiguous. The germline gives CDR1 SEHNR, CDR2 FQNEAQ (reference sequence). Between the trimmed V and J ends, which lost 4 bases and 1 base, there was a span of 9 bases. The CDR3 has 14 amino acids. CDR3 amino acids: CASSSKVGTDTQYF. As DNA, the CDR3 is TGTGCCAGCAGCTCCAAGGTGGGCACAGATACGCAGTATTTT.

The chain joins TRBV20-1 to TRBJ2-7; D is ambiguous. The CDR3 consists of 12 residues. Trimming left V 3 bases short and J 7 bases short, with 13 bases between. CDR1 is DFQATT and CDR2 is SNEGSKA in the germline V gene (reference sequence). In nucleotides, the CDR3 is TGCAGTGCTAGTTCCCGACTGGGGGAGCAGTACTTC. Protein product: CSASSRLGEQYF.

The V call is TRBV10-3, the J call TRBJ1-1; D possibly corresponds to TRBD1 (5 bases). V lost 6 bases to trimming and J lost 7 bases, with 12 bases between them. The germline CDR1 and CDR2 sequences are ENHRY and SYGVKD. The CDR3 is 12 residues long. CDR3 in DNA: TGTGCCATCAGCGGTGGGAGGGGTGAAGCTTTCTTT. Translation: CAISGGRGEAFF.

The V gene is TRBV28, the J gene TRBJ2-2; no clear D gene. Per the germline V gene, CDR1 is MDHEN and CDR2 is SYDVKM. V gave up 7 bases and J gave up 5 bases, with 20 bases separating them. The CDR3 covers 16 residues. The CDR3 loop is CASTSGSVGKTGELFF. As DNA, the CDR3 is TGTGCCAGCACCTCCGGATCGGTAGGGAAAACCGGGGAGCTGTTTTTT.

The J gene is TRBJ2-5, the V gene TRBV6-5, with D unresolved. Per germline, CDR1 MNHEY and CDR2 SVGAGI. This CDR3 region has 14 residues. The V gene lost 2 bases and the J gene lost 2 bases, with 9 bases spanning the gap. CDR3 sequence (DNA): TGTGCCAGCAGTTACGGAGTGGGGCAAGAGACCCAGTACTTC. It specifies CASSYGVGQETQYF.

The chain carries TRBV19 and TRBJ1-1; D unresolved. The length of the CDR3 is 13 residues. V was cut by 4 bases and J by 4 bases, with 10 bases left in between. Germline V CDR1 and CDR2: LNHDA, SQIVND (reference sequence). CDR3: CASSTGWGTEAFF. The DNA for the CDR3 is TGTGCCAGTAGTACGGGATGGGGCACTGAAGCTTTCTTT.

The chain couples TRBV7-2 to TRBJ2-7; D uncertain. Germline CDR1 SGHTA, CDR2 FQGNSA. Trimming pared 3 bases from V and 2 bases from J, leaving 11 bases between. The CDR3 length is 14 residues. This CDR3 is CASSLVTATYEQYF. The CDR3, as DNA: TGTGCCAGCAGCTTGGTCACGGCAACCTACGAGCAGTACTTC. The full variable domain, its missing parts supplied by reference TRBV7-2 and TRBJ2-7, is GAGVSQSPSNKVTEKGKDVELRCDPISGHTALYWYRQSLGQGLEFLIYFQGNSAPDKSGLPSDRFSAERTGGSVSTLTIQRTQQEDSAVYLCASSLVTATYEQYFGPGTRLTVT.

This rearrangement joins TRBV6-5 to TRBJ2-7; D gene unclear. V was shortened by 8 bases and J by 2 bases, with 16 bases between the two germline ends. Germline lookup yields CDR1 MNHEY and CDR2 SVGAGI. This CDR3 has 14 residues. The CDR3 nucleotides are TGTGCCAGCGTCCTCACTGGCAGAACCTACGAGCAGTACTTC. Translating it yields CASVLTGRTYEQYF.

This clone is a singleton in its sample. The chain has TRBV4-2 and TRBJ2-2, with TRBD1 matching over 9 bases. Germline V gene data show CDR1 as LGHNA and CDR2 as YNFKEQ. The CDR3 has 16 amino acids. The ends lost 2 bases at V and 5 bases at J; junction bases unmatched: 6. The CDR3 DNA reads TGTGCCAGCAGCCAACAACAGGGGGCAGTGACCGGGGAGCTGTTTTTT. Its translation: CASSQQQGAVTGELFF.

This chain uses TRBV20-1 with TRBJ1-2; D remains unclear. CDR3 size: 8 residues. Trimming shortened V by 6 bases and J by 4 bases, and 0 bases separated the two germline ends. In germline, CDR1 is DFQATT, CDR2 SNEGSKA (reference sequence). CDR3 residues: CSAYGYTF. CDR3 DNA sequence: TGCAGTGCCTATGGCTACACCTTC.

The rearrangement joins TRBV6-4 to TRBJ2-1, with TRBD2 matching 8 bases. There are 17 residues in the CDR3. Germline loops: CDR1 MRHNA, CDR2 SNTAGT. V was clipped by 2 bases and J by 1 base; unmatched bases: 7. The CDR3 reads CASSDGGRGVSYNEQFF. CDR3 sequence (DNA): TGTGCCAGCAGTGACGGCGGGCGGGGGGTTTCCTACAATGAGCAGTTCTTC.

The V gene is TRBV5-6, the J gene TRBJ2-7; D is unclear. Germline V CDR1 and CDR2: SGHDT, YYEEEE. The CDR3 loop spans 14 amino acids. Trimming removed 2 bases from V and 3 bases from J, with 12 bases in between. The CDR3 DNA follows: TGTGCCAGCAGCTTCCTCGGGCCGATCTACGAGCAGTACTTC. It translates to CASSFLGPIYEQYF.

The chain links TRBV6-2 or TRBV6-3 to TRBJ2-2; D is uncertain. Per the germline V gene, CDR1 is MNHEY and CDR2 is SVGEGT. V lost 3 bases and J lost 5, with 19 bases in between. CDR3 length: 17 amino acids. The CDR3 nucleotides read TGTGCCAGCAGTTATCCGGACGGCAGTATAAGGACCGGGGAGCTGTTTTTT. Its protein is CASSYPDGSIRTGELFF.

This clone was picked up one time. CDR3 bases: TGTGCCAGCAGCCCTACTAGCGGGGGGCCGTTAGAGACCCAGTACTTC. Protein product: CASSPTSGGPLETQYF. The chain is built from TRBV3-1 (or the pseudogene TRBV3-2) and TRBJ2-5; 12 bases are a match to TRBD2. Trimming at V came to 4 bases and at J to 4 bases, leaving 7 bases not matched to a gene. The CDR3 is 16 residues long. Germline lookup yields CDR1 LGHDT and CDR2 YNNKEL (reference sequence).

This clone was observed many times. The V call is TRBV6-1, the J call TRBJ2-7; TRBD2 agrees at 9 bases. The germline CDR1 and CDR2 sequences are MNHNS and SASEGT. The ends lost 3 bases at V and 2 bases at J; junction bases unmatched: 5. There are 15 residues in the CDR3. The CDR3 loop reads CASSDNSGGPYEQYF. The CDR3 nucleotides are TGTGCCAGCAGTGATAATAGCGGGGGCCCCTACGAGCAGTACTTC.

V usage is TRBV3-1 (or the pseudogene TRBV3-2) and J usage is TRBJ2-1; tentatively, D is TRBD1 (5 bases). This CDR3 contains 15 residues. The germline V gene encodes CDR1 LGHDT and CDR2 YNNKEL (reference sequence). V shed 4 bases and J shed 0 bases, with 10 bases lying between them. In DNA form, the CDR3 reads TGTGCCAGCAGCCCTACTCAGGGCTCCTACAATGAGCAGTTCTTC. Translating gives CASSPTQGSYNEQFF.

The chain recombines TRBV6-5 with TRBJ2-7, with TRBD1 matching over 11 bases. The ends lost 6 bases at V and 5 bases at J; junction bases unmatched: 6. The CDR3 spans 14 residues. Germline V CDR1 and CDR2: MNHEY, SVGAGI. The CDR3 sequence: CASRGQGAKNEQYF. The CDR3 coding sequence is TGTGCCAGCAGAGGACAGGGGGCTAAGAACGAGCAGTACTTC.

J is TRBJ1-3 and V is TRBV7-8, with unresolved D. The CDR3 runs 13 residues. Deletions cut 8 bases from V and 0 bases from J, with 8 bases between. The V gene's germline CDR1 is SGHVS and CDR2 FQNEAQ. The CDR3 coding sequence is TGTGCCAGCCATGGAGACTCTGGAAACACCATATATTTT. It codes for CASHGDSGNTIYF. The full variable domain, with the rest looked up from reference TRBV7-8 and TRBJ1-3, is GAGVSQSPRYKVAKRGQDVALRCDPISGHVSLFWYQQALGQGPEFLTYFQNEAQLDKSGLPSDRFFAERPEGSVSTLKIQRTQQEDSAVYLCASHGDSGNTIYFGEGSWLTVV.

The chain links TRBV5-6 to TRBJ1-1, with D tentatively TRBD1 (6 bases). The ends were cut back, 4 bases at V and 1 base at J, with 11 bases in the middle. Germline assignment: CDR1 SGHDT and CDR2 YYEEEE. The CDR3 consists of 14 residues. CDR3: CASSLDSTNTEAFF. The CDR3 DNA is TGTGCCAGCAGCCTGGACAGCACGAACACTGAAGCTTTCTTT.